The 21 T cell receptor beta chains reported below all come from one sample, sequenced in a study of OX40 agonist ivuxolimab in advanced cancers. Libraries were built with the immunoSEQ multiplex PCR assay. TCRdb took over this immuneACCESS table, retaining in-frame rearrangements with V and J assigned. Such tables are incomplete; in checked studies, under half of the missing clones stem from an unresolved V gene, and the remainder is unexplained. The sample records 50,000 to 65,000 clones, 75% to 90% of which are singletons. Of the sample, less than 2% is held by the ten largest clones. The specimen was CD4+ or CD8+ T cells sorted from blood, collected in a trial of the OX40 agonist ivuxolimab. The receptors originated from an adult with an advanced solid tumor such as melanoma, head and neck, liver or kidney cancer.

The count of this clone is one. V and J are TRBV19 and TRBJ2-1, with TRBD1 matching over 11 bases. Germline V gene data show CDR1 as LNHDA and CDR2 as SQIVND (reference sequence). V shed 5 bases and J 5 bases; nucleotides not matched to a gene: 2. The CDR3 covers 14 residues. The CDR3 coding sequence is TGTGCCAGTAGTCGGGACAGGGGGAACAATGAGCAGTTCTTC. Translated: CASSRDRGNNEQFF.

V and J are TRBV6-1 and TRBJ1-2; D ambiguous. The ends were cut back, 4 bases at V and 7 bases at J, with 13 bases in the middle. This CDR3 has 13 residues. Germline CDR1 MNHNS, CDR2 SASEGT. CDR3 sequence: CASSVTPFGGYTF. DNA of the CDR3: TGTGCCAGCAGTGTCACACCTTTTGGTGGCTACACCTTC.

This clone was seen once. This chain links TRBV19 with TRBJ1-2; D unclear. CDR1 is LNHDA, CDR2 SQIVND, per germline (reference sequence). V was clipped by 5 bases and J by 4 bases, with 14 bases between them. The CDR3 runs to 14 residues. The CDR3 loop reads CASSPARGIYGYTF. CDR3 bases: TGTGCCAGTAGTCCCGCCCGTGGAATCTATGGCTACACCTTC.

The rearrangement joins TRBV27 to TRBJ1-2, with TRBD1 matching over 7 bases. In germline, CDR1 is MNHEY, CDR2 SMNVEV (reference sequence). V lost 6 bases and J lost 8; bases outside the gene matches: 12. There are 14 residues in the CDR3. As DNA, the CDR3 is TGTGCCAGCAGGGTGACAGGGCGGGTTGGGGGCTACACCTTC. This codes for CASRVTGRVGGYTF.

The chain joins TRBV6-5 to TRBJ2-1; weak D call: TRBD1 (5 bases). The germline V gene encodes CDR1 MNHEY and CDR2 SVGAGI. The CDR3 runs 16 residues. V was trimmed by 0 bases and J by 6 bases, leaving 15 bases between them. The CDR3 DNA reads TGTGCCAGCAGTTACTCGGCAGGGTCGGTATTCAATGAGCAGTTCTTC. Its translation is CASSYSAGSVFNEQFF.

This chain joins TRBV5-5 and TRBJ2-2; the D is unclear. Trimming took 4 bases from V and 1 from J, leaving 17 bases between them. Germline values: CDR1 SGHKS, CDR2 YYEKEE (reference sequence). This CDR3 contains 17 residues. The CDR3 DNA reads TGTGCCAGCAGCGGTAATCCCCGCAGGAGGAACACCGGGGAGCTGTTTTTT. Protein: CASSGNPRRRNTGELFF.

The rearrangement uses TRBV4-1 and TRBJ1-4; unclear D gene. The CDR3 length is 13 residues. Germline CDR1 reads MGHRA; CDR2 reads YSYEKL. Trimming pared 5 bases from V and 8 bases from J, leaving 12 bases between. The CDR3 nucleotides read TGCGCCAGCAGCTTCATAATGAGCGAAAAACTGTTTTTT. This encodes CASSFIMSEKLFF.

This chain links TRBV6-6 with TRBJ1-4; 8 nucleotides match TRBD1. The germline V gene encodes CDR1 MNHNY and CDR2 SVGAGI (reference sequence). Trimming took 2 bases from V and 5 from J; bases not matched to a gene: 1. CDR3 length: 14 amino acids. The CDR3 reads CASSYDRGNEKLFF. CDR3 DNA sequence: TGTGCCAGCAGTTACGACAGGGGAAATGAAAAACTGTTTTTT.

The chain joins TRBV19 to TRBJ1-2; D possibly corresponds to TRBD1 (6 bases). This CDR3 region has 14 residues. Germline V CDR1 and CDR2: LNHDA, SQIVND (reference sequence). The V gene lost 2 bases and the J gene lost 5 bases, with 12 bases spanning the gap. CDR3 DNA: TGTGCCAGTAGTATACCCGGGACAAGATATGGCTACACCTTC. Residues: CASSIPGTRYGYTF.

For the CDR3, the DNA is TGTGCCAGCAGCCTCCATTGGAACACTGAAGCTTTCTTT. It translates to CASSLHWNTEAFF. The chain joins TRBV11-2 to TRBJ1-1; D is uncertain. Germline V gene lookup returns CDR1 SGHAT and CDR2 FQNNGV. With 5 bases removed from V and 1 base from J, the gap between germline ends came to 8 bases. CDR3 size: 13 residues.

The rearrangement links TRBV21-1 to TRBJ1-6. TRBV21-1 is termed a pseudogene. The CDR3 runs 16 residues. Written as DNA, the CDR3 is TGTGCCAGCAGCAAAGAAGGAGCCGTGTCAAATTCACCCCTCCACTTT. Translation gives CASSKEGAVSNSPLHF.

This chain links TRBV7-2 with TRBJ2-7; possibly TRBD2 for D (6 bases). The CDR3 totals 14 residues. Trimming took off 5 bases at V and 4 bases at J, with 15 bases between the two ends. Germline assignment: CDR1 SGHTA and CDR2 FQGNSA. The CDR3 DNA reads as TGTGCCAGCAGCCAAACCGGGAGACTATACGAGCAGTACTTC. It yields the protein CASSQTGRLYEQYF.

V gene TRBV6-5 combines with J gene TRBJ1-6; D call uncertain. This CDR3 is built from 14 residues. V lost 5 bases and J lost 7, with 12 bases in between. The germline gives CDR1 MNHEY, CDR2 SVGAGI. CDR3 coding DNA: TGTGCCAGCAGTGAAAGTGTCCCAAATTCACCCCTCCACTTT. Its protein is CASSESVPNSPLHF.

The rearrangement uses TRBV19 and TRBJ1-5, with 7 bases aligning to TRBD1. With V trimmed by 5 bases and J by 0 bases, 4 bases remained unmatched. The CDR3 is 15 residues long. Germline V lookup: CDR1 LNHDA, CDR2 SQIVND (reference sequence). The CDR3 DNA reads TGTGCCAGTAGTCGGACAGGACATAGCAATCAGCCCCAGCATTTT. As protein: CASSRTGHSNQPQHF.

The genes are TRBV29-1 and TRBJ2-1, with TRBD1 matching 8 bases. The V gene end was trimmed by 8 bases and the J gene end by 4 bases; junction bases not matched to a gene: 10. This CDR3 is built from 14 residues. CDR1 is SQVTM, CDR2 ANQGSEA, per germline. CDR3 sequence reads: CSTAGGAKYNEQFF. In DNA, the CDR3 is TGCAGCACCGCAGGGGGCGCAAAGTACAATGAGCAGTTCTTC.

CDR3 DNA: TGTGCCAGCAGCCGGGACGGAGGCACAGATACGCAGTATTTT. Its translation is CASSRDGGTDTQYF. V gene TRBV5-5 combines with J gene TRBJ2-3; D tentatively fits TRBD1 or TRBD2 (5 bases each). V was trimmed by 4 bases and J by 1 base, leaving 10 bases between them. This CDR3 contains 14 residues. CDR1 SGHKS and CDR2 YYEKEE come from the germline V gene (reference sequence).

This rearrangement joins TRBV6-5 to TRBJ2-2; D might be TRBD1 (5 bases). This CDR3 has 14 amino acids. Germline CDR1 is MNHEY and CDR2 is SVGAGI. The V gene lost 0 bases and the J gene lost 7 bases, with 9 bases spanning the gap. Written as DNA, the CDR3 is TGTGCCAGCAGTTACTCAAGGGGCTTCGGGGAGCTGTTTTTT. Translated: CASSYSRGFGELFF.

The chain recombines TRBV6-1 with TRBJ2-7; tentatively, D is TRBD1 (7 bases). CDR3 length: 15 amino acids. Looked up from germline, CDR1 is MNHNS and CDR2 is SASEGT. Between the trimmed V and J ends, which lost 2 bases and 2 bases, there was a span of 13 bases. This chain's CDR3 is CASSETGGGPYEQYV. DNA for the CDR3: TGTGCCAGCAGTGAAACCGGAGGGGGCCCCTACGAGCAGTACGTC.

The chain uses TRBV7-9 and TRBJ2-2; D is ambiguous. The CDR3 spans 13 residues. Germline assignment: CDR1 SEHNR and CDR2 FQNEAQ (reference sequence). Trimming pared 0 bases from V and 4 bases from J, leaving 3 bases between. The CDR3 sequence is CASSLAGTGELFF. CDR3 in DNA: TGTGCCAGCAGCTTAGCGGGCACCGGGGAGCTGTTTTTT.

The chain links TRBV19 to TRBJ2-1; unclear D gene. V dropped 7 bases and J dropped 1 base, with 5 bases sitting between them. This CDR3 is 12 amino acids long. The V gene's germline CDR1 is LNHDA and CDR2 SQIVND (reference sequence). The CDR3 spells CASIGSYNEQFF. Here the CDR3 DNA reads TGTGCCAGTATTGGTTCCTACAATGAGCAGTTCTTC.

V usage is TRBV5-4 and J usage is TRBJ1-2, with D maybe TRBD1 (6 bases). The CDR3 length is 14 residues. Germline V lookup: CDR1 SGHNT, CDR2 YYREEE (reference sequence). With 2 bases removed from V and 3 bases from J, the gap between germline ends came to 11 bases. CDR3 residues: CASSFRGMDYGYTF. The CDR3 region has the DNA TGTGCCAGCAGCTTCAGGGGAATGGACTATGGCTACACCTTC.